Detailed here is one T cell receptor (beta chain). No antigen is known for it. This record comes from a study of T cell responses to AZD1222 COVID-19 vaccine. Findings and caveats of the study: Increases in Spike-specific TCR breadth and depth were seen after two AZD1222 doses.

V shed 5 bases and J 4 bases; nucleotides not matched to a gene: 10. Germline V gene sequence: CDR1 SGHTA, CDR2 FQGNSA. This CDR3 has 16 residues. Data came from immunoSEQ multiplex PCR; TCRdb stores just in-frame clones and leaves some out. The table includes about 59,000 clones, about 88% detected once. The sample consisted of peripheral blood, taken 28 days after the second AZD1222 dose. This chain connects TRBV7-2 to TRBJ2-2; TRBD2 agrees at 7 bases. The sequence came from an adult who received the AZD1222 COVID-19 vaccine. CDR3 coding DNA: TGTGCCAGCAGCCCCAGGCGGGGGAACCCCACCGGGGAGCTGTTTTTT. This gives the protein CASSPRRGNPTGELFF.